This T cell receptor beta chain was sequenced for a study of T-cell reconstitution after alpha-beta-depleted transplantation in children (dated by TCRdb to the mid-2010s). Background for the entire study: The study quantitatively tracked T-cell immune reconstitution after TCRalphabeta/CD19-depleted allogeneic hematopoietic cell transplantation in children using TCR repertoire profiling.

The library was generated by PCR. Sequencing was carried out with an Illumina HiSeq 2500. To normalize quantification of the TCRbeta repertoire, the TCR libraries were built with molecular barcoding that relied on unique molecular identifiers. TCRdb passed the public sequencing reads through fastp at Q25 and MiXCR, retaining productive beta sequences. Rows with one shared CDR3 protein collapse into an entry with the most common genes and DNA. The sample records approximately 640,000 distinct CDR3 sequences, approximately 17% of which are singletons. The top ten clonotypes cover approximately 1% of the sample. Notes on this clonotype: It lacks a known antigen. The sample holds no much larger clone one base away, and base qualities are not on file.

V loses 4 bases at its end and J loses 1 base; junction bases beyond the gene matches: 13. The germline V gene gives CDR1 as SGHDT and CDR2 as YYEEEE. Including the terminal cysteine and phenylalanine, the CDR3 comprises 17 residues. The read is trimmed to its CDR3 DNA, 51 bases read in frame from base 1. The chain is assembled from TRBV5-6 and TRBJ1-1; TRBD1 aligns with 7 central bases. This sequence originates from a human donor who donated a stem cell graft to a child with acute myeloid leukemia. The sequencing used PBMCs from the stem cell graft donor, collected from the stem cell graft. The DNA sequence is TGTGCCAGCAGCCTAAGGACAGGACAGACCCGGAACACTGAAGCTTTCTTT. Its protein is CASSLRTGQTRNTEAFF.